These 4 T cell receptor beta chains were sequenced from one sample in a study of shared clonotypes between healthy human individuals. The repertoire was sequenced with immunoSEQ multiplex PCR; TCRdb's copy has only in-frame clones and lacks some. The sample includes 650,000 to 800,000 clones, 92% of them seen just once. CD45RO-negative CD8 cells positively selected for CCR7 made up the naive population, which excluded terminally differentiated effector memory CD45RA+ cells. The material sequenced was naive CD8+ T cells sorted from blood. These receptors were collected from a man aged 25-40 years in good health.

CDR3 DNA: TGTGCCAGCAGTTCCCCCGATGGACTATCCGGGGAGCTGTTTTTT. Its protein product is CASSSPDGLSGELFF. The V gene is TRBV28, the J gene TRBJ2-2; D might be TRBD2 (6 bases). The CDR3 extends over 15 amino acids. V was clipped by 4 bases and J by 6 bases, with 15 bases between them. CDR1 MDHEN and CDR2 SYDVKM come from the germline V gene.

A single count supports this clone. Here the CDR3 reads CASSLGLRNEQFF. As DNA, the CDR3 is TGTGCCAGCAGCTTAGGCCTCCGCAATGAGCAGTTCTTC. The chain has TRBV13 and TRBJ2-1; D gene unclear. V gave up 0 bases and J gave up 6 bases, with 6 bases separating them. The CDR3 totals 13 residues. Germline V CDR1 and CDR2: PRHDT, FYEKMQ (reference sequence).

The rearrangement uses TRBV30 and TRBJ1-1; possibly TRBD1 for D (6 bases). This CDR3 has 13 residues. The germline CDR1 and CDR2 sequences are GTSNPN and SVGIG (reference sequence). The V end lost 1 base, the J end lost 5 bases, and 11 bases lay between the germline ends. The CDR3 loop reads CAWSGEGGTEAFF. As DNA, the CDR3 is TGTGCCTGGAGTGGTGAGGGGGGGACTGAAGCTTTCTTT.

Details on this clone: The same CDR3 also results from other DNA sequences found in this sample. Here the CDR3 reads CASSRGPEAFF. CDR3 coding DNA: TGCGCCAGCAGCCGAGGACCTGAAGCTTTCTTT. The rearrangement joins TRBV4-1 to TRBJ1-1, with unresolved D. Germline V gene sequence: CDR1 MGHRA, CDR2 YSYEKL. The V end lost 4 bases, the J end lost 6 bases, and 6 bases lay between the germline ends. This CDR3 has 11 residues.